These 8 T cell receptor beta chains were sequenced from one sample in a study of T cell responses to AZD1222 COVID-19 vaccine. Assay: immunoSEQ multiplex PCR; the TCRdb copy retains only in-frame clones and omits some. This table holds about 110,000 clones, 91% found once. Sequencing was performed on peripheral blood, taken on day 0 of AZD1222 vaccination. The receptors come from an adult in good health.

The chain combines TRBV7-2 with TRBJ1-5, with D possibly being TRBD1 (5 bases). Looked up from germline, CDR1 is SGHTA and CDR2 is FQGNSA. Trimming removed 1 base at V and 9 bases at J, with 22 bases between. The CDR3 loop spans 17 amino acids. The CDR3 protein is CASSLGIPGTTVPPQHF. The CDR3 DNA sequence: TGTGCCAGCAGCTTAGGGATACCCGGGACGACCGTCCCGCCCCAGCATTTT.

V gene TRBV5-1 combines with J gene TRBJ2-5, with 9 bases matching TRBD2. This CDR3 region has 15 residues. Germline V gives CDR1 SGHRS, CDR2 YFSETQ. J lost 3 bases, V lost 0 bases, and 3 bases had no gene match. The CDR3 sequence: CASSLASGAEETQYF. The CDR3 DNA reads TGCGCCAGCAGCTTGGCTAGCGGGGCCGAAGAGACCCAGTACTTC.

This clone was counted only a few times. V is TRBV11-3 and J is TRBJ1-6, with 7 bases matching TRBD1. This CDR3 spans 17 amino acids. J was trimmed by 8 bases and V by 6 bases; bases with no gene match: 16. Germline-derived CDR1 and CDR2 are SGHNT and YENEEA. This CDR3 is CASRADRHGRGHSPLHF. The DNA of the CDR3 is TGTGCCAGCAGGGCGGACAGGCACGGACGGGGGCATTCACCCCTCCACTTT.

For the CDR3, the DNA is TGTGCCAGTAGCCCTAGGCCCCCTAGCACAGATACGCAGTATTTT. It translates to CASSPRPPSTDTQYF. The rearrangement joins TRBV19 to TRBJ2-3; D is unresolved. This CDR3 is built from 15 residues. Germline lookup yields CDR1 LNHDA and CDR2 SQIVND (reference sequence). The ends were cut back, 6 bases at V and 0 bases at J, with 13 bases in the middle.

In nucleotides, the CDR3 is TGTGCCAGCAGTTTCCAGGACCACAGGGGTACCGGGGAGCTGTTTTTT. As protein: CASSFQDHRGTGELFF. The J gene is TRBJ2-2, the V gene TRBV6-5; TRBD1 matches 7 bases. The CDR3 has 16 amino acids. Germline values: CDR1 MNHEY, CDR2 SVGAGI. The V gene end was trimmed by 4 bases and the J gene end by 5 bases; junction bases not matched to a gene: 10.

This chain uses TRBV7-9 with TRBJ1-3; D is unclear. The V and J ends lost 7 bases and 4 bases respectively, with 11 bases between them. The CDR3 is 13 amino acids. From germline, CDR1 is SEHNR and CDR2 FQNEAQ (reference sequence). As DNA, the CDR3 is TGTGCCAGCACGAAAGCGGGGGGAAACACCATATATTTT. This sequence encodes CASTKAGGNTIYF.

V is TRBV16 and J is TRBJ1-1; D is ambiguous. V was cut by 0 bases and J by 0 bases, with 2 bases left in between. The CDR3 length is 13 residues. The V gene's germline CDR1 is KGHSY and CDR2 FQNENV. The CDR3 DNA reads as TGTGCCAGCAGCCAATCCGTGAACACTGAAGCTTTCTTT. Protein: CASSQSVNTEAFF.

The V and J genes are TRBV3-1 (or the pseudogene TRBV3-2) and TRBJ2-7; TRBD2 matches at 12 bases. V trimming: 1 base; J trimming: 4 bases; junction bases outside the gene matches: 5. Germline CDR1 is LGHDT and CDR2 is YNNKEL (reference sequence). The CDR3 consists of 16 residues. CDR3 in amino acids: CASSQGRTSGVYEQYF. CDR3 nucleotides: TGTGCCAGCAGCCAAGGGAGGACTAGCGGGGTATACGAGCAGTACTTC.